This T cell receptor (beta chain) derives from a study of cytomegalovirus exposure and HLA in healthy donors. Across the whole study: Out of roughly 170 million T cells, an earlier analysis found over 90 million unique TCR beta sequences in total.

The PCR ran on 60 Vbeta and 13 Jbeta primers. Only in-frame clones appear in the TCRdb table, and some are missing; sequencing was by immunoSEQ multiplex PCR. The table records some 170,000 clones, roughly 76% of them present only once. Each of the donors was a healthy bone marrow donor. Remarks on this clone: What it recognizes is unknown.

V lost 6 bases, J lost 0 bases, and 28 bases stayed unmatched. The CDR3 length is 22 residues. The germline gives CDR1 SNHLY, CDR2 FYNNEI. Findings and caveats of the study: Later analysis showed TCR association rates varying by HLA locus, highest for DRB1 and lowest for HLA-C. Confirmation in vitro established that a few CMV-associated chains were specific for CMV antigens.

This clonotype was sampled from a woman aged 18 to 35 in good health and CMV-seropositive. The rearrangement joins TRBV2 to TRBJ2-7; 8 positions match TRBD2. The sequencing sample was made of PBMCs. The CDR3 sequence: CASSDPEGAAGAERPSSYEQYF. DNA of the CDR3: TGTGCCAGCAGCGATCCGGAAGGGGCAGCGGGGGCCGAGAGACCTAGCTCCTACGAGCAGTACTTC. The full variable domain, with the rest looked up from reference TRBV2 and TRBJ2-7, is EPEVTQTPSHQVTQMGQEVILRCVPISNHLYFYWYRQILGQKVEFLVSFYNNEISEKSEIFDDQFSVERPDGSNFTLKIRSTKLEDSAMYFCASSDPEGAAGAERPSSYEQYFGPGTRLTVT.